Listed below are T cell receptor beta chains from one sample, sequenced in a study of T cells in Graves' hyperthyroidism and ophthalmopathy. MiXCR, applied by TCRdb to the multiplex PCR reads, yields one record per CDR3 protein. The data show hundreds of thousands of distinct CDR3 sequences, approximately 14% seen once. Sequenced: blood. Receptors were obtained from a woman under 40 with Graves' hyperthyroidism that later progressed to Graves' ophthalmopathy. CDR3s include the opening cysteine and the closing phenylalanine or tryptophan. D genes are given only for firm matches. Clone size is given for some rows only: seen once, a few or many times, or a class if the clone is expanded.

V gene: TRBV12-5; clone size: many; D gene: .; J gene: TRBJ1-1; CDR3 protein: CASLPGDTEAFF; CDR3 DNA: TGTGCTAGTCTTCCAGGGGACACTGAAGCTTTCTTT
V gene: TRBV14; clone size: .; D gene: .; J gene: TRBJ1-1; CDR3 protein: CASSLLRDDTEAFF; CDR3 DNA: TGTGCCAGCAGCCTCCTCAGGGACGACACTGAAGCTTTCTTT
V gene: TRBV20-1; clone size: many; D gene: .; J gene: TRBJ2-7; CDR3 protein: CSALGSYEQYF; CDR3 DNA: TGCAGTGCTCTGGGCTCCTACGAGCAGTACTTC
V gene: TRBV6-1; clone size: many; D gene: TRBD2; J gene: TRBJ2-1; CDR3 protein: CASSQPSLAGGPGEQFF; CDR3 DNA: TGTGCCAGCAGTCAGCCTTCACTAGCGGGAGGGCCCGGTGAGCAGTTCTTC
V gene: TRBV2; clone size: many; D gene: TRBD1; J gene: TRBJ2-7; CDR3 protein: CASSERDSDEQYF; CDR3 DNA: TGTGCCAGCAGTGAAAGGGACAGTGACGAGCAGTACTTC
V gene: TRBV20-1; clone size: .; D gene: .; J gene: TRBJ1-1; CDR3 protein: CSAYGRIEYTEAFF; CDR3 DNA: TGCAGTGCTTATGGACGGATAGAATACACTGAAGCTTTCTTT
V gene: TRBV7-2; clone size: few; D gene: TRBD2; J gene: TRBJ2-1; CDR3 protein: CASSPFGTSGRPYNEQFF; CDR3 DNA: TGTGCCAGCAGCCCCTTCGGGACTAGCGGGCGCCCCTACAATGAGCAGTTCTTC
V gene: TRBV7-8; clone size: many; D gene: .; J gene: TRBJ2-5; CDR3 protein: CASSLTDRRETQYF; CDR3 DNA: TGTGCCAGCAGCTTAACAGACCGGCGCGAGACCCAGTACTTC
V gene: TRBV6-2/TRBV6-3; clone size: many; D gene: .; J gene: TRBJ2-7; CDR3 protein: CASSSRAGGPYEQYF; CDR3 DNA: TGTGCCAGCAGTTCCAGAGCTGGAGGACCCTACGAGCAGTACTTC
V gene: TRBV4-1; clone size: many; D gene: .; J gene: TRBJ1-1; CDR3 protein: CASSQEEQVEAFF; CDR3 DNA: TGCGCCAGCAGCCAAGAGGAGCAGGTTGAAGCTTTCTTT
V gene: TRBV28; clone size: many; D gene: .; J gene: TRBJ2-7; CDR3 protein: CASSLSGLHYEQYF; CDR3 DNA: TGTGCCAGCAGTCTCAGCGGGCTCCACTACGAGCAGTACTTC
V gene: TRBV12-3/TRBV12-4; clone size: many; D gene: .; J gene: TRBJ2-7; CDR3 protein: CASRDSSYEQYF; CDR3 DNA: TGTGCCAGCAGGGACAGTTCCTACGAGCAGTACTTC
V gene: TRBV12-5; clone size: few; D gene: TRBD2; J gene: TRBJ2-3; CDR3 protein: CASGPGGSTDTQYF; CDR3 DNA: TGTGCTAGTGGACCGGGGGGAAGCACAGATACGCAGTATTTT
V gene: TRBV4-1; clone size: .; D gene: TRBD1; J gene: TRBJ1-1; CDR3 protein: CASSRGTGGTEAFF; CDR3 DNA: TGCGCCAGCAGCCGAGGGACAGGGGGAACTGAAGCTTTCTTT
V gene: TRBV27; clone size: .; D gene: TRBD1; J gene: TRBJ1-5; CDR3 protein: CASSLDPTGTQPQHF; CDR3 DNA: TGTGCCAGCAGTTTAGATCCGACAGGGACTCAGCCCCAGCATTTT
V gene: TRBV20-1; clone size: few; D gene: .; J gene: TRBJ2-7; CDR3 protein: CSARYLDTPSSYEQYF; CDR3 DNA: TGCAGTGCTCGTTATCTCGACACCCCCAGCTCCTACGAGCAGTACTTC
V gene: TRBV3-1; clone size: .; D gene: .; J gene: TRBJ1-5; CDR3 protein: CASSHSGRSNQPQHF; CDR3 DNA: TGTGCCAGCAGCCACTCTGGCAGGAGTAATCAGCCCCAGCATTTT
V gene: TRBV7-6; clone size: many; D gene: .; J gene: TRBJ2-6; CDR3 protein: CASSPIFELSGANVLTF; CDR3 DNA: TGTGCCAGCAGCCCAATATTCGAACTCTCTGGGGCCAACGTCCTGACTTTC
V gene: TRBV28; clone size: many; D gene: TRBD1; J gene: TRBJ1-1; CDR3 protein: CASTHTGGTEAFF; CDR3 DNA: TGTGCCAGCACCCACACAGGGGGCACTGAAGCTTTCTTT
V gene: TRBV7-9; clone size: many; D gene: .; J gene: TRBJ2-5; CDR3 protein: CASSLGLGAGETQYF; CDR3 DNA: TGTGCCAGCAGCTTAGGCCTAGGGGCGGGGGAGACCCAGTACTTC
V gene: TRBV29-1; clone size: many; D gene: .; J gene: TRBJ1-1; CDR3 protein: CSSRGTSNTEAFF; CDR3 DNA: TGCAGCTCAAGAGGTACATCGAACACTGAAGCTTTCTTT
V gene: TRBV7-8; clone size: many; D gene: .; J gene: TRBJ2-7; CDR3 protein: CASSPQSSWEVTYEQYF; CDR3 DNA: TGTGCCAGCAGCCCACAATCTAGCTGGGAGGTAACCTACGAGCAGTACTTC
V gene: TRBV6-5; clone size: many; D gene: .; J gene: TRBJ1-2; CDR3 protein: CASSYLRSRVYGYTF; CDR3 DNA: TGTGCCAGCAGTTACCTCCGTTCCCGGGTCTATGGCTACACCTTC
V gene: TRBV27; clone size: many; D gene: .; J gene: TRBJ2-7; CDR3 protein: CASNPWAGQSSYEQYF; CDR3 DNA: TGTGCCAGCAACCCCTGGGCGGGGCAAAGCTCCTACGAGCAGTACTTC
V gene: TRBV6-5; clone size: few; D gene: .; J gene: TRBJ1-5; CDR3 protein: CASSYSVGVNSNQPQHF; CDR3 DNA: TGTGCCAGCAGTTACTCGGTGGGGGTCAATAGCAATCAGCCCCAGCATTTT
V gene: TRBV20-1; clone size: few; D gene: .; J gene: TRBJ2-7; CDR3 protein: CSARAGTLLYEQYF; CDR3 DNA: TGCAGTGCTAGAGCCGGGACTTTGCTCTACGAGCAGTACTTC
V gene: TRBV5-1; clone size: .; D gene: TRBD1; J gene: TRBJ1-1; CDR3 protein: CASSFGQEYTEAFF; CDR3 DNA: TGCGCCAGCAGCTTTGGACAGGAATACACTGAAGCTTTCTTT
V gene: TRBV12-3/TRBV12-4; clone size: many; D gene: .; J gene: TRBJ2-5; CDR3 protein: CASGQGQRGVSGTQYF; CDR3 DNA: TGTGCCAGCGGTCAGGGCCAGAGAGGAGTCTCAGGGACCCAGTACTTC